These 14 T cell receptor beta chains were sequenced from one sample in a study of patients and donors after allogeneic stem cell transplantation. TCRdb reanalysed the RT-PCR reads using MiXCR and keeps one entry per CDR3 protein. The table shows tens of thousands of distinct CDR3 sequences, with approximately 49% occurring only once. Sequencing was performed on blood, either unsorted or a sorted T cell fraction (not recorded which). The source of these receptors is a human donor who was either an allogeneic HSCT recipient or a stem cell or donor lymphocyte infusion donor (not recorded which). It is not recorded whose cells these are; they may come from a transplant donor.

This clonotype was picked up a small number of times. The chain has TRBV24-1 and TRBJ1-5; D not certain. Germline V gene data show CDR1 as KGHDR and CDR2 as SFDVKD. Trimming took off 7 bases at V and 4 bases at J, with 7 bases between the two ends. The CDR3 totals 12 residues. This CDR3 reads CATSDGNQPQHF. The CDR3 region has the DNA TGTGCCACCAGCGATGGAAATCAGCCCCAGCATTTT.

This clonotype has more than one count but fewer than ten. This chain joins TRBV6-6 and TRBJ1-5; TRBD1 aligns across 9 bases. The germline gives CDR1 MNHNY, CDR2 SVGAGI (reference sequence). V lost 6 bases and J lost 4; bases outside the gene matches: 7. The CDR3 sequence is 15 residues long. CDR3: CASRETGGVNQPQHF. CDR3 sequence (DNA): TGTGCCAGCAGGGAGACAGGGGGGGTTAATCAGCCCCAGCATTTT.

The chain is built from TRBV24-1 and TRBJ1-5; D remains unclear. Germline CDR1 and CDR2: KGHDR and SFDVKD. CDR3 length: 14 amino acids. V gave up 7 bases and J gave up 7 bases, with 16 bases separating them. The CDR3 sequence: CATSRGASGQPQHF. The DNA for the CDR3 is TGTGCCACCAGCCGAGGCGCCTCGGGACAGCCCCAGCATTTT.

The chain combines TRBV4-3 with TRBJ1-4, with TRBD1 identical over 9 bases. This CDR3 region has 18 residues. Germline values: CDR1 LGHNA, CDR2 YSLEER. V was clipped by 0 bases and J by 6 bases; unmatched bases: 11. The DNA of the CDR3 is TGCGCCAGCAGCCAAGATACACGACAGGGGGGATTACATGAAAAACTGTTTTTT. It encodes CASSQDTRQGGLHEKLFF.

The chain links TRBV28 to TRBJ1-2; TRBD1 is a possible D gene (6 bases). Trimming cost V 5 bases and J 0 bases, with 13 bases left between them. The CDR3 totals 15 residues. Germline assignment: CDR1 MDHEN and CDR2 SYDVKM. The CDR3 sequence: CASSATGLANYGYTF. CDR3 DNA: TGTGCCAGCAGTGCTACAGGGTTAGCTAACTATGGCTACACCTTC.

The V gene is TRBV12-3 or TRBV12-4, the J gene TRBJ1-1, with D hard to call. The CDR3 is 13 residues long. Between the trimmed V and J ends, which lost 2 bases and 6 bases, there was a span of 10 bases. The CDR3: CASSLWNIPEAFF. The CDR3 coding sequence is TGTGCCAGCAGTTTATGGAACATCCCTGAAGCTTTCTTT.

This chain connects TRBV25-1 to TRBJ2-3; D tentatively fits TRBD1 or TRBD2 (7 bases each). CDR3 size: 14 residues. V was pared by 8 bases and J by 2 bases, with 14 bases between. Per germline, CDR1 MGHDK and CDR2 SYGVNS. The CDR3 DNA sequence: TGTGCCAGCGCCCAGGGGGGGGTCACAGATACGCAGTATTTT. Translated, it gives CASAQGGVTDTQYF.

V and J are TRBV6-5 and TRBJ1-1, with a possible D match to TRBD1 (5 bases). This CDR3 is built from 13 residues. Germline assignment: CDR1 MNHEY and CDR2 SVGAGI. Trimming took 6 bases from V and 1 from J, leaving 9 bases between them. For the CDR3, the DNA is TGTGCCAGCAGGGGTAGGGGGAACACTGAAGCTTTCTTT. Its translation: CASRGRGNTEAFF.

The chain carries TRBV29-1 and TRBJ2-7; 7 bases are a match to TRBD1. There are 12 residues in the CDR3. CDR1 and CDR2 from the germline V gene are SQVTM and ANQGSEA. V trimming: 0 bases; J trimming: 12 bases; junction bases outside the gene matches: 8. The CDR3 reads CSVEDRQGWWYF. CDR3 DNA sequence: TGCAGCGTTGAAGATAGACAGGGATGGTGGTACTTC.

Details on this clonotype: Because it lacks the conserved phenylalanine or tryptophan at the end, this CDR3 is likely a read error. V gene TRBV12-3 or TRBV12-4 combines with J gene TRBJ2-2; tentative D call: TRBD2 (6 bases). The V end lost 3 bases, the J end lost 7 bases, and 9 bases lay between the germline ends. This CDR3 spans 13 amino acids. This chain's CDR3 is CASSLEGSGELFL. For the CDR3, the DNA is TGTGCCAGCAGTTTGGAGGGTAGCGGGGAGCTGTTTTTG.

This chain links TRBV25-1 with TRBJ1-6; no clear D gene. The CDR3 totals 15 residues. CDR1 is MGHDK and CDR2 is SYGVNS in the germline V gene. Trimming cost V 5 bases and J 8 bases, with 16 bases left between them. The chain's CDR3 is CASSSVELGDSPLHF. CDR3 sequence (DNA): TGTGCCAGCAGTTCAGTCGAACTTGGGGATTCACCCCTCCACTTT. Full variable domain (outside the CDR3, taken from reference TRBV25-1 and TRBJ1-6): EADIYQTPRYLVIGTGKKITLECSQTMGHDKMYWYQQDPGMELHLIHYSYGVNSTEKGDLSSESTVSRIRTEHFPLTLESARPSHTSQYLCASSSVELGDSPLHFGNGTRLTVT.

V gene TRBV7-9 combines with J gene TRBJ1-2; D perhaps matches TRBD1 (6 bases). V lost 1 base and J 8 bases, leaving 17 bases between the germline ends. The CDR3 loop spans 15 amino acids. The germline CDR1 and CDR2 sequences are SEHNR and FQNEAQ (reference sequence). The DNA of the CDR3 is TGTGCCAGCAGCTTAGTCCGGGCAGGGGAGAACGGCTACACCTTC. This gives the protein CASSLVRAGENGYTF.

This clonotype occurred a few times. The genes are TRBV10-3 and TRBJ1-1, with no clear D. Trimming shortened V by 5 bases and J by 12 bases, and 16 bases separated the two germline ends. CDR1 ENHRY and CDR2 SYGVKD come from the germline V gene. The CDR3 loop spans 12 amino acids. Here the CDR3 reads CAISPDSHPSFF. CDR3 DNA sequence: TGTGCCATCAGTCCGGACTCCCATCCCTCTTTCTTT.

As regards this clonotype: The junction and the germline gene differ at one end; a read error may be behind it. The chain links TRBV6-5 to TRBJ1-1; TRBD1 is a possible D gene (5 bases). In germline, CDR1 is MNHEY, CDR2 SVGAGI. There are 14 residues in the CDR3. This CDR3 is CACSFRQLGTEAFF. CDR3 in DNA: TGTGCCTGCAGCTTCCGACAGCTTGGAACTGAAGCTTTCTTT.